This T cell receptor beta chain came from a study of T cell changes during pregnancy in multiple sclerosis. CDR3 size: 16 residues. Germline CDR1 is MNHEY and CDR2 is SMNVEV (reference sequence). J was trimmed by 0 bases and V by 2 bases; bases with no gene match: 7. Method: immunoSEQ multiplex PCR; TCRdb's copy keeps in-frame clones and lacks some. The profile shows fewer than 45,000 clones, about 90% of them singletons. Sequenced here: CD4+ T cells from peripheral blood mononuclear cells, sampled in the third trimester of pregnancy. The rearrangement links TRBV27 to TRBJ2-7; TRBD2 matches 7 bases. The sequence was obtained from a female donor in good health, enrolled as a control in a pregnancy study. The DNA of the CDR3 is TGTGCCAGCAGTTTAGGCAGCGGGAAGAGCTCCTACGAGCAGTACTTC. This gives the protein CASSLGSGKSSYEQYF.